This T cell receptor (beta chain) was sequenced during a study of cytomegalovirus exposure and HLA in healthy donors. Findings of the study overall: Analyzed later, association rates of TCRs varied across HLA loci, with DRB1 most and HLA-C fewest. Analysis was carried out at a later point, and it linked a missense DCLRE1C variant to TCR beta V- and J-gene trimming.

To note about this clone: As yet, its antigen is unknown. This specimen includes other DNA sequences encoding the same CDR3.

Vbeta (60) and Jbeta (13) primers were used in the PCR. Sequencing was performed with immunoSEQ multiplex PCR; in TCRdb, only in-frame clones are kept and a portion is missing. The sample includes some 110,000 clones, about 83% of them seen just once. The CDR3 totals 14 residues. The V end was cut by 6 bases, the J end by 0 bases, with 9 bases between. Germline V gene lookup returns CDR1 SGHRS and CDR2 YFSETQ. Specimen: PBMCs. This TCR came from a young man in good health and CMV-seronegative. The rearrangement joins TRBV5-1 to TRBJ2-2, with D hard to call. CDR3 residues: CASMPGTNTGELFF. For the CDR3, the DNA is TGCGCCAGCATGCCAGGAACGAACACCGGGGAGCTGTTTTTT.